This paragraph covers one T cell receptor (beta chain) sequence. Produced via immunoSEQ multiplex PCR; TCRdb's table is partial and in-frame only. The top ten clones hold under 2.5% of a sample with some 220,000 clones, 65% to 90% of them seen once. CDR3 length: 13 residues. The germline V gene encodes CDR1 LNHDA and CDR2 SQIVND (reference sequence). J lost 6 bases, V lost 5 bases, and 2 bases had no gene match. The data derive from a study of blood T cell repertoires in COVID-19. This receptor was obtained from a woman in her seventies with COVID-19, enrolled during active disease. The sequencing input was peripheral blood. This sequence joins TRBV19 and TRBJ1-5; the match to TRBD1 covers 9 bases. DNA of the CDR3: TGTGCCAGTAGTTGGGACAGGGTTCAGCCCCAGCATTTT. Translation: CASSWDRVQPQHF.